The clone carrying this T cell receptor beta chain was recorded at least ten times. Its specificity is unknown. In building TCR beta libraries, iRepertoire HTBI primers were used together with Arm-PCR of CDR3 regions. A single record per CDR3 protein comes from TCRdb applying MiXCR to the multiplex PCR reads. The sample has about 470,000 distinct CDR3 sequences, 20% to 25% seen once. This specimen comes from a study of regulatory T cells in long-lasting Graves disease. Findings of the study overall: Whereas new patients shared 970 or so public clonotypes, persistent patients shared more, at approximately 2,700. It is possible that accuracy was reduced by the small size of the sample. There was favoring of TRBV28, TRBJ1-2 and TRBJ2-5 in persistent disease.

V was clipped by 0 bases and J by 7 bases; unmatched bases: 5. CDR3 size: 15 residues. The germline V gene has CDR1 MNHEY and CDR2 SVGAGI. Time point specified: persistent/refractory GD, antithyroid drugs over 5 years with positive TRAb. PBMCs provided the RNA from which the TCR library was made. American Thyroid Association guidelines served as the basis for diagnosing Graves' disease. The genes are TRBV6-5 and TRBJ1-4; TRBD1 matches at 7 bases. This sequence was found in a female donor with Graves disease. The sequencing here drew on peripheral blood mononuclear cells (PBMCs), taken when the disease was refractory, from a patient treated with antithyroid drugs. The CDR3 nucleotides are TGTGCCAGCAGTTACTCCCGGCAGGGGGTTGAAAAACTGTTTTTT. Its translation: CASSYSRQGVEKLFF.